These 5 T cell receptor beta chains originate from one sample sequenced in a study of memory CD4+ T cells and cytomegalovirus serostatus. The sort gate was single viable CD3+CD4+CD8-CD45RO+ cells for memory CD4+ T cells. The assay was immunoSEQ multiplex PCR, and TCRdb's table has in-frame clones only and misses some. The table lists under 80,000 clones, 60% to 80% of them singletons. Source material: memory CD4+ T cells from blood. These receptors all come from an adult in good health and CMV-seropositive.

CDR3 nucleotides: TGCGCCAGCAGCCAAGTTTTGAAGGGCAGGGGAAAAGGCTACACCTTC. It codes for CASSQVLKGRGKGYTF. The chain recombines TRBV4-1 with TRBJ1-2, with D possibly being TRBD1 (6 bases). The CDR3 consists of 16 residues. V lost 1 base to trimming and J lost 8 bases, with 20 bases between them. Germline CDR1 reads MGHRA; CDR2 reads YSYEKL.

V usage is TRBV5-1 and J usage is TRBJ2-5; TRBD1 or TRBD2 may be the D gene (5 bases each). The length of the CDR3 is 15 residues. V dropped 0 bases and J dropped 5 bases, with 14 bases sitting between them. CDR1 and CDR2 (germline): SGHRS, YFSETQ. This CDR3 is CASSLVGGKWETQYF. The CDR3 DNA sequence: TGCGCCAGCAGCTTGGTTGGGGGAAAATGGGAGACCCAGTACTTC.

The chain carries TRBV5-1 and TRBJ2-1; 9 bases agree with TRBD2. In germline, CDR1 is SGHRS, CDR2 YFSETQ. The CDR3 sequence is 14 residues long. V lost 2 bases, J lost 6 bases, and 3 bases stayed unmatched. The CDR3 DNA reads TGCGCCAGCAGCTTAGGCGGGGGGGCCAATGAGCAGTTCTTC. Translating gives CASSLGGGANEQFF.

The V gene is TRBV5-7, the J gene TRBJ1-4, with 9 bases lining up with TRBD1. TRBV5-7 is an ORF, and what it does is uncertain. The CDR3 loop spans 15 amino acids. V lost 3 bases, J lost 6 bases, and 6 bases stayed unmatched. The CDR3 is CASSSTGTGYEKLFF. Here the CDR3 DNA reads TGTGCCAGCAGCTCAACCGGGACAGGGTATGAAAAACTGTTTTTT.

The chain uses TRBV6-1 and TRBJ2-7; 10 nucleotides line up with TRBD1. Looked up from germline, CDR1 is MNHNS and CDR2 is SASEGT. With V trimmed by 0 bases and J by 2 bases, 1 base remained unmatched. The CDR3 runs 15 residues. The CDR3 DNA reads TGTGCCAGCAGTGAAGCAGGGACAGGGGCCTACGAGCAGTACGTC. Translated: CASSEAGTGAYEQYV.